The 19 T cell receptor beta chains presented below share a single source sample, sequenced in a study of T-cell reconstitution after alpha-beta-depleted transplantation in children. A library of TCRbeta sequences, prepared with unique molecular identifiers, was generated. TCRdb itself ran the PCR reads through MiXCR, one entry per CDR3 protein. This sample carries about 600,000 distinct CDR3 sequences, about 10% of them seen once, and the ten largest clones take about 4%. The material sequenced was PBMCs from the stem cell graft donor, taken from the stem cell graft. All receptors come from a human donor who donated a stem cell graft to a child with acute myeloid leukemia.

This clonotype showed up just a few times. The CDR3 sequence is CASSPPLGPSSHGELFF. The CDR3 DNA reads TGTGCCAGCAGTCCCCCCTTGGGCCCCTCCTCCCACGGGGAGCTGTTTTTT. V gene TRBV27 combines with J gene TRBJ2-2; no reliable D call. Germline V gives CDR1 MNHEY, CDR2 SMNVEV (reference sequence). The CDR3 spans 17 residues. Trimming left V 5 bases short and J 7 bases short, with 23 bases between.

This clonotype was counted between two and nine times. The chain combines TRBV20-1 with TRBJ2-1; D is undetermined. CDR1 is DFQATT, CDR2 SNEGSKA, per germline (reference sequence). The CDR3 sequence is 14 residues long. V lost 3 bases and J 1 base, leaving 10 bases between the germline ends. CDR3 sequence: CSASSPQSYNEQFF. The CDR3 coding sequence is TGCAGTGCTAGTTCCCCACAATCCTACAATGAGCAGTTCTTC.

This clonotype has a handful of counts. The CDR3 here is CASSALGQSGTDTQYF. The CDR3 nucleotides are TGTGCCAGCAGCGCACTAGGGCAGTCGGGCACAGATACGCAGTATTTT. The chain combines TRBV7-2 with TRBJ2-3, with a tentative D call TRBD2 (5 bases). This CDR3 is built from 16 residues. The V end was cut by 5 bases, the J end by 1 base, with 16 bases between. Per the germline V gene, CDR1 is SGHTA and CDR2 is FQGNSA.

This clonotype was seen a handful of times. The V and J genes are TRBV2 and TRBJ2-2; D possibly corresponds to TRBD2 (6 bases). The length of the CDR3 is 14 residues. V was clipped by 3 bases and J by 4 bases, with 9 bases between them. The germline CDR1 and CDR2 sequences are SNHLY and FYNNEI. The CDR3 sequence is CASSDAAGTGELFF. The CDR3 DNA sequence: TGTGCCAGCAGTGACGCAGCGGGCACCGGGGAGCTGTTTTTT.

This clonotype has a count of ten or more. J is TRBJ1-2 and V is TRBV25-1; TRBD1 matches at 8 bases. The junction had 18 bases not matched to a gene; V was cut back by 4 bases and J by 5 bases. Germline V lookup: CDR1 MGHDK, CDR2 SYGVNS. The length of the CDR3 is 18 residues. The chain's CDR3 is CASSGQGQAVLQLYGYTF. The CDR3 bases are TGTGCCAGCAGTGGTCAGGGACAGGCGGTTCTTCAGCTTTATGGCTACACCTTC.

The chain joins TRBV9 to TRBJ2-2; unclear D gene. The CDR3 length is 14 residues. Germline V gene data show CDR1 as SGDLS and CDR2 as YYNGEE. The V gene lost 0 bases and the J gene lost 4 bases, with 7 bases spanning the gap. The CDR3 loop is CASSVVEFTGELFF. DNA of the CDR3: TGTGCCAGCAGCGTAGTTGAATTCACCGGGGAGCTGTTTTTT.

This rearrangement joins TRBV20-1 to TRBJ2-5; TRBD2 matches at 10 bases. The CDR3 has 16 residues. Germline V gene sequence: CDR1 DFQATT, CDR2 SNEGSKA (reference sequence). After removal of 0 bases from V and 1 base from J, the junction contained 5 bases not matched to a gene. The CDR3 region is CSAREPGLALQETQYF. The CDR3 nucleotides are TGCAGTGCTAGAGAACCGGGACTAGCGCTCCAAGAGACCCAGTACTTC.

The chain carries TRBV7-9 and TRBJ2-3; tentative D call: TRBD1 (5 bases). The CDR3 length is 14 residues. Per germline, CDR1 SEHNR and CDR2 FQNEAQ (reference sequence). The V end was cut by 6 bases, the J end by 5 bases, with 15 bases between. Here the CDR3 DNA reads TGTGCCAGCAGTAAGGGGTATGCGGAAGATACGCAGTATTTT. Amino acid sequence: CASSKGYAEDTQYF.

This clonotype appeared a few times. V is TRBV29-1 and J is TRBJ2-3; 7 bases fit TRBD2. The CDR3 is 13 amino acids. Germline-derived CDR1 and CDR2 are SQVTM and ANQGSEA. With V trimmed by 3 bases and J by 6 bases, 6 bases remained unmatched. CDR3: CSVDGGGMDTQYF. CDR3 coding DNA: TGCAGCGTTGATGGGGGGGGTATGGATACGCAGTATTTT.

The chain is built from TRBV20-1 and TRBJ1-2, with no clear D. Between the trimmed V and J ends, which lost 3 bases and 4 bases, there was a span of 6 bases. Germline assignment: CDR1 DFQATT and CDR2 SNEGSKA (reference sequence). The CDR3 is 11 amino acids. The CDR3 coding sequence is TGCAGTGCTAGGTGGCTCTATGGCTACACCTTC. Encoded protein: CSARWLYGYTF.

CDR3 nucleotides: TGTGCCAGCAGCTCCCGGACAGGGGAGAACACTGAAGCTTTCTTT. This gives the protein CASSSRTGENTEAFF. This chain connects TRBV7-9 to TRBJ1-1; 9 bases map to TRBD1. The J segment lost 1 base and the V segment lost 4 bases, leaving 4 bases of the junction unmatched. This CDR3 contains 15 residues. Germline V gives CDR1 SEHNR, CDR2 FQNEAQ (reference sequence).

This clonotype appeared a few times. The chain is built from TRBV6-5 and TRBJ1-6; 9 bases are a match to TRBD1. The V segment lost 0 bases and the J segment 7 bases; nucleotides outside the gene matches: 13. Germline lookup yields CDR1 MNHEY and CDR2 SVGAGI. CDR3 length: 19 residues. The CDR3 region is CASSYSGTGTGRLNSPLHF. The CDR3 DNA is TGTGCCAGCAGTTACTCGGGTACCGGGACAGGGAGGTTAAATTCACCCCTCCACTTT.

The rearrangement links TRBV20-1 to TRBJ2-3; possibly TRBD1 or TRBD2 for D (5 bases each). Germline values: CDR1 DFQATT, CDR2 SNEGSKA (reference sequence). The CDR3 is made up of 19 amino acids. V lost 5 bases and J 2 bases, leaving 29 bases between the germline ends. CDR3 nucleotides: TGCAGTGCTCCGACCCACTCTGTGACTCCTCGGGGACCCACAGATACGCAGTATTTT. This gives the protein CSAPTHSVTPRGPTDTQYF.

This clonotype was seen more than once but under ten times. The V gene is TRBV7-2, the J gene TRBJ1-4, with unresolved D. The V end was cut by 5 bases, the J end by 3 bases, with 19 bases between. The CDR3 runs 17 residues. CDR1 SGHTA and CDR2 FQGNSA come from the germline V gene. The CDR3 DNA is TGTGCCAGCAGCCGAGAGGGTACTAACACAGCTAATGAAAAACTGTTTTTT. This codes for CASSREGTNTANEKLFF.

This clonotype was seen at least ten times. This sequence joins TRBV6-4 and TRBJ2-1; the D gene is possibly TRBD2 (5 bases). V was clipped by 6 bases and J by 6 bases, with 21 bases between them. The CDR3 has 16 amino acids. In germline, CDR1 is MRHNA, CDR2 SNTAGT. The CDR3: CASSPRGPQSPNEQFF. The CDR3 DNA sequence: TGTGCCAGCAGCCCACGGGGTCCCCAATCTCCCAATGAGCAGTTCTTC.

As for this clonotype: A much more abundant neighbour one base away suggests this may be a read error. The chain links TRBV12-3 or TRBV12-4 to TRBJ1-4, with 8 positions matching TRBD1. V gave up 6 bases and J gave up 5 bases; unmatched junction bases: 11. The CDR3 loop spans 16 amino acids. The CDR3 loop reads CASRASGTGRNEKLFF. CDR3 DNA sequence: TGTGCCAGCAGGGCCAGCGGGACAGGACGAAATGAAAAACTGTTTTTT.

This clonotype was seen a handful of times. J is TRBJ1-6 and V is TRBV7-2; perhaps TRBD1 as D (5 bases). Trimming stripped 4 bases from V and 8 bases from J, with 18 bases between. This CDR3 is built from 16 residues. The germline CDR1 and CDR2 sequences are SGHTA and FQGNSA. The CDR3 loop is CASSSDSRTAHSPLHF. Here the CDR3 DNA reads TGTGCCAGCAGCTCAGACAGCCGGACGGCTCATTCACCCCTCCACTTT.

This clonotype was picked up many times. The chain couples TRBV7-2 to TRBJ2-3; TRBD2 matches at 7 bases. The CDR3 loop spans 16 amino acids. Germline assignment: CDR1 SGHTA and CDR2 FQGNSA. Germline trimming cut 1 base from V and 2 bases from J; bases unmatched to any gene: 6. CDR3 coding DNA: TGTGCCAGCAGCTTAGATTATGGGAGGGCCACAGATACGCAGTATTTT. Protein: CASSLDYGRATDTQYF.

At least ten counts were recorded for this clonotype. The CDR3 loop reads CSARTQETQYF. CDR3 sequence (DNA): TGCAGTGCTCGGACCCAAGAGACCCAGTACTTC. The gene calls are TRBV20-1 and TRBJ2-5, with unresolved D. The CDR3 contains 11 residues. Trimming pared 5 bases from V and 1 base from J, leaving 5 bases between. Germline V gene lookup returns CDR1 DFQATT and CDR2 SNEGSKA (reference sequence).